This T cell receptor (beta chain) was observed in a study of Ad26.COV2.S vaccination and SARS-CoV-2 variants. Turning to the study itself: Ad26.COV2.S shots went into the muscle once or twice, 56 days apart.

Indicated treatment: some 19 received Ad26.COV2.S at low or high dose, single or two shots; several received placebo; per-sample allocation not given. Day 63 following the first vaccine or placebo injection was when the samples were taken. Within Boston, the person who donated was an adult of 18-55 years. Clones were sequenced by immunoSEQ multiplex PCR, and TCRdb holds only the in-frame ones, with some missing. The table includes roughly 330,000 clones, approximately 87% detected once. General study points: Substantial response breadth was reportedly seen for spike-specific CD8+ and CD4+ T cells after vaccination. Breadth measured for non-spike TCRs was similar across vaccine and placebo recipients.

Trimming cost V 0 bases and J 7 bases; bases outside gene matches: 4. CDR1 and CDR2 (germline): SGDLS, YYNGEE. The CDR3 totals 14 residues. Comment on this clone: Its antigen is still unknown.

The rearrangement uses TRBV9 and TRBJ2-7; 10 positions match TRBD1. The source of this sequence is a person aged 18-60 years who received the Ad26.COV2.S COVID-19 vaccine or a placebo. Sample: peripheral blood, taken in a trial of Ad26.COV2.S vaccine versus placebo. Here the CDR3 reads CASSVVGQGKEQYV. The CDR3 DNA sequence: TGTGCCAGCAGCGTAGTGGGACAGGGGAAGGAGCAGTACGTC.